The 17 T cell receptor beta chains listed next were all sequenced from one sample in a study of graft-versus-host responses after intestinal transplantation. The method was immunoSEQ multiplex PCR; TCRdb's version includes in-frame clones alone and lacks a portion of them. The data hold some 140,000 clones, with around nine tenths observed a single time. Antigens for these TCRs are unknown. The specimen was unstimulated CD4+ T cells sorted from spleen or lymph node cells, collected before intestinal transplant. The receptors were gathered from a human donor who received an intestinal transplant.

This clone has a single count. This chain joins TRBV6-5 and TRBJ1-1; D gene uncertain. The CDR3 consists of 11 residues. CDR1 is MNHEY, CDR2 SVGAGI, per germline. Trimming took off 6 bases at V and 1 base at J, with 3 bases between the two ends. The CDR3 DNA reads TGTGCCAGCAGGGGGAACACTGAAGCTTTCTTT. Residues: CASRGNTEAFF.

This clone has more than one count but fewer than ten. CDR3 protein: CAIRDSSYEQYF. Written as DNA, the CDR3 is TGTGCCATCAGGGACAGCTCCTACGAGCAGTACTTC. This sequence joins TRBV10-3 and TRBJ2-7; TRBD1 might be the D (6 bases). Deletions cut 6 bases from V and 0 bases from J, with 6 bases between. The CDR3 runs 12 residues. Germline-derived CDR1 and CDR2 are ENHRY and SYGVKD.

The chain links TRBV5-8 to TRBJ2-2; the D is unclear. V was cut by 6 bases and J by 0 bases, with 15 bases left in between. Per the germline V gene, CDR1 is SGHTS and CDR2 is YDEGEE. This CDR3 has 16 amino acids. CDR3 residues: CASTRRVPANTGELFF. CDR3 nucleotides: TGTGCCAGCACTAGAAGGGTCCCTGCGAACACCGGGGAGCTGTTTTTT.

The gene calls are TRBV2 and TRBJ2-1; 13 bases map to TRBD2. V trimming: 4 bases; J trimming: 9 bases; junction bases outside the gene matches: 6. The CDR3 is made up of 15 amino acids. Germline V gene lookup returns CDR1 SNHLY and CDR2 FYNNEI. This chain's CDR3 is CASSGTSGGIGEQFF. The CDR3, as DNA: TGTGCCAGCAGTGGGACTAGCGGGGGAATTGGTGAGCAGTTCTTC.

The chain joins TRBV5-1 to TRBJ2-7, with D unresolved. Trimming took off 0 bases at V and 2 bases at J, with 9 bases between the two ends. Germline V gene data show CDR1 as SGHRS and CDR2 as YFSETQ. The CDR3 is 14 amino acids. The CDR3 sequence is CASSLVAGPYEQYF. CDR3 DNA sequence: TGCGCCAGCAGCTTGGTAGCCGGACCCTACGAGCAGTACTTC.

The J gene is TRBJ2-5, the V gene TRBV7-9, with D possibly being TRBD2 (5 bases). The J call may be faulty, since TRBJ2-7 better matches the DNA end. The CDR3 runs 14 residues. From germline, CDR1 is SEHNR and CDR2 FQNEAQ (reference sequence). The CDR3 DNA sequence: TGTGCCAGCAGCCTGGAGGAGAATCACTACGAGCAGTACTTC. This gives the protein CASSLEENHYEQYF.

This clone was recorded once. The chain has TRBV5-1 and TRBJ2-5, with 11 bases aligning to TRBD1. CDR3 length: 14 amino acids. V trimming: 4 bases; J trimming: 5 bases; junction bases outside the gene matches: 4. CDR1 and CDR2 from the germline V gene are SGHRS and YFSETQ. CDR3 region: CASSGQGAMETQYF. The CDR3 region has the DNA TGCGCCAGCAGCGGACAGGGGGCAATGGAGACCCAGTACTTC.

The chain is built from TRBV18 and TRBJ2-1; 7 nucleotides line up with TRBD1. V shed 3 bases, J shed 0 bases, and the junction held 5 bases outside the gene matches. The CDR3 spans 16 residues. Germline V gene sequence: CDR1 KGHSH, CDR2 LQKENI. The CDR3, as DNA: TGTGCCAGCTCACCTCCGGGACAGAGCTCCTACAATGAGCAGTTCTTC. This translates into CASSPPGQSSYNEQFF.

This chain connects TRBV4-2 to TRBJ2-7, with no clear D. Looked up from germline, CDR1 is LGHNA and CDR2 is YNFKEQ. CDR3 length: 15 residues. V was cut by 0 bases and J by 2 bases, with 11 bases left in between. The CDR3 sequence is CASSQDGRSAYEQYF. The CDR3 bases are TGTGCCAGCAGCCAAGATGGCAGATCGGCCTACGAGCAGTACTTC.

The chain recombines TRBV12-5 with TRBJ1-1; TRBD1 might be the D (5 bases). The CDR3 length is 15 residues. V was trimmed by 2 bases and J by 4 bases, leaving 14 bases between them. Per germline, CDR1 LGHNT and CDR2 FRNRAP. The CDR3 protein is CASGLSLTGLTEAFF. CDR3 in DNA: TGTGCTAGTGGTTTGTCACTGACGGGGCTCACTGAAGCTTTCTTT.

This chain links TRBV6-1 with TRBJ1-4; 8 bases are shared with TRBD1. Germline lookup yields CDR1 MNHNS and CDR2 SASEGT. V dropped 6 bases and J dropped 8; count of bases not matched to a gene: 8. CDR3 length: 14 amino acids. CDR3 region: CASSRTGGGEKLFF. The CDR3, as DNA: TGTGCCAGCAGCCGAACAGGGGGTGGCGAAAAACTGTTTTTT.

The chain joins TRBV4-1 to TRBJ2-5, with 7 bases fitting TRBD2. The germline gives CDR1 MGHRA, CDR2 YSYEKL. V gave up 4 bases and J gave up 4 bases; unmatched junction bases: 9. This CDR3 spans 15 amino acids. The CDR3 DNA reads TGCGCCAGCAGCCCCCTGGGACGGGGGGTAGAGACCCAGTACTTC. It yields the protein CASSPLGRGVETQYF.

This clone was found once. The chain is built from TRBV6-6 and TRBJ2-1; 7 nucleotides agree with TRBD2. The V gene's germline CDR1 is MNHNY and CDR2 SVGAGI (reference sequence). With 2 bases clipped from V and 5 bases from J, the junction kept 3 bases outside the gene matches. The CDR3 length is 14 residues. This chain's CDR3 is CASSYSGDNNEQFF. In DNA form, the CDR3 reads TGTGCCAGCAGTTACAGCGGGGATAACAATGAGCAGTTCTTC.

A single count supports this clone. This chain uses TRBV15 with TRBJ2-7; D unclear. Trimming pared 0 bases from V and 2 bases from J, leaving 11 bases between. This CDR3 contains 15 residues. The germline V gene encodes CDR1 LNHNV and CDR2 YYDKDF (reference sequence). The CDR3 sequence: CATSRDLSGTYEQYF. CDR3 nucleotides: TGTGCCACCAGCAGAGATTTATCAGGTACCTACGAGCAGTACTTC.

The CDR3 coding sequence is TGTGCCAGCAGCCTGGGACAGTTTATGAACACTGAAGCTTTCTTT. Encoded protein: CASSLGQFMNTEAFF. The genes are TRBV14 and TRBJ1-1, with 7 bases matching TRBD1. With V trimmed by 4 bases and J by 0 bases, 5 bases remained unmatched. Germline CDR1 reads SGHDN; CDR2 reads FVKESK. This CDR3 comprises 15 residues.

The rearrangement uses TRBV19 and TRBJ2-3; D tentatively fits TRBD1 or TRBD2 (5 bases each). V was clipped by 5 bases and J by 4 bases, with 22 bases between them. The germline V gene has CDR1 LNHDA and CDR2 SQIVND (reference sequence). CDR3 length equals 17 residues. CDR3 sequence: CASSFYSVGVNADTQYF. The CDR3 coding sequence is TGTGCCAGTAGTTTTTATAGCGTGGGGGTGAACGCAGATACGCAGTATTTT.

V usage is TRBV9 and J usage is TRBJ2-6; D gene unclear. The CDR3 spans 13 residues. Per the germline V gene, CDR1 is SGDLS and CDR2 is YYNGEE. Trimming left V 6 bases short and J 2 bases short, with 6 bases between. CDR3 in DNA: TGTGCCAGCATATTAACTGGGGCCAACGTCCTGACTTTC. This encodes CASILTGANVLTF.